The clone carrying this T cell receptor (beta chain) was counted only a few times. Its antigen remains unknown. Each CDR3 protein is one row after TCRdb ran MiXCR on the 5' RACE reads. The sample consists of fewer than 350,000 distinct CDR3 sequences, around 4.5% of them appearing once. This specimen belongs to a study of T cells after yellow fever vaccination. The CDR3 is 17 amino acids. Germline CDR1 is MNHEY and CDR2 is SVGAGI. V gave up 4 bases and J gave up 10 bases; unmatched junction bases: 16. Whole-study findings and limits: A weaker but faster secondary response was observed, peaking on day 5 versus 15.

This specimen consisted of PBMCs, obtained 15 days after the yellow fever booster vaccination. This chain connects TRBV6-5 to TRBJ1-6; 7 nucleotides match TRBD1. This clonotype originated in a man aged 18 to 35 who received the YFV17D yellow fever vaccine. In DNA, the CDR3 is TGTGCCAGCAGTTCCCGTCCCCTATTGACAGGGCAATCACCCCTCCACTTT. It specifies CASSSRPLLTGQSPLHF.